This TCR beta chain was captured by sequencing in a study of T cells in Graves' hyperthyroidism and ophthalmopathy. The TCR beta CDR3 regions underwent amplification using RNA transcripts as the source. Initially, a first-round RT-PCR of the TCR CDR3 employed the HTBI primer set. One entry per CDR3 protein results from TCRdb running MiXCR on the multiplex PCR reads. Found here are about 360,000 distinct CDR3 sequences, roughly 13% of them singletons; the top ten hold 9.2%. In this sample, this clonotype turned up many times. Trimming left V 0 bases short and J 0 bases short, with 5 bases between. Germline V gene lookup returns CDR1 MGHRA and CDR2 YSYEKL. The CDR3 totals 14 residues.

The chain recombines TRBV4-1 with TRBJ1-1; unclear D gene. The sample was blood. The TCR originated in a woman aged 18-30 years with Graves' hyperthyroidism. CDR3 in amino acids: CASSQDGVNTEAFF. DNA for the CDR3: TGCGCCAGCAGCCAAGACGGGGTGAACACTGAAGCTTTCTTT.